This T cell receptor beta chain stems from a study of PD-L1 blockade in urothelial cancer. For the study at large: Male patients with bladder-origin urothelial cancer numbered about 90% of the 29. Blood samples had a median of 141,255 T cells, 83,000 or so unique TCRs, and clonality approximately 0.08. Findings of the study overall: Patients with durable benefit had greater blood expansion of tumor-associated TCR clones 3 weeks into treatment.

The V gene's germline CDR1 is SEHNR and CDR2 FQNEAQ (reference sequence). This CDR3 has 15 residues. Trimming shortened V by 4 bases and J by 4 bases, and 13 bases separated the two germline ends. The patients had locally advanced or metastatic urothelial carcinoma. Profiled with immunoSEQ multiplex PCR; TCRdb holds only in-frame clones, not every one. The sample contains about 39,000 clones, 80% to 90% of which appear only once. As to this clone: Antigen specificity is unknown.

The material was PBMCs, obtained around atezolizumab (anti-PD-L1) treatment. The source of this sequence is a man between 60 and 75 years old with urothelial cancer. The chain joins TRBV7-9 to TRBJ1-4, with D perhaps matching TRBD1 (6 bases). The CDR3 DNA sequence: TGTGCCAGCAGCTCCCAGGGGTCGGGTAATGAAAAACTGTTTTTT. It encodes CASSSQGSGNEKLFF.